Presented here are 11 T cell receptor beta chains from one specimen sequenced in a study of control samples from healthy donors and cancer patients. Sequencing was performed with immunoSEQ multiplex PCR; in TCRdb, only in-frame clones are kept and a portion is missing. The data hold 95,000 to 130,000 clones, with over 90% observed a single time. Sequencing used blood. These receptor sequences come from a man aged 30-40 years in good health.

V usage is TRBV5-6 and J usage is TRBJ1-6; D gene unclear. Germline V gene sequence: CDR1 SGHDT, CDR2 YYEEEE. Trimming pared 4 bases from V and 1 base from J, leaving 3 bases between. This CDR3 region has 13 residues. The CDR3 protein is CASSPSYNSPLHF. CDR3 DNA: TGTGCCAGCAGCCCTTCCTATAATTCACCCCTCCACTTT.

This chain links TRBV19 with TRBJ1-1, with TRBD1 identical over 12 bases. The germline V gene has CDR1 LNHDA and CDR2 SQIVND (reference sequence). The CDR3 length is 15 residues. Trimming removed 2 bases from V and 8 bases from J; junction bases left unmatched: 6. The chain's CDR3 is CASSIPGQGALEAFF. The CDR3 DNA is TGTGCCAGTAGTATACCGGGACAGGGGGCTTTGGAAGCTTTCTTT. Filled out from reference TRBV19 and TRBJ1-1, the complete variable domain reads DGGITQSPKYLFRKEGQNVTLSCEQNLNHDAMYWYRQDPGQGLRLIYYSQIVNDFQKGDIAEGYSVSREKKESFPLTVTSAQKNPTAFYLCASSIPGQGALEAFFGQGTRLTVV.

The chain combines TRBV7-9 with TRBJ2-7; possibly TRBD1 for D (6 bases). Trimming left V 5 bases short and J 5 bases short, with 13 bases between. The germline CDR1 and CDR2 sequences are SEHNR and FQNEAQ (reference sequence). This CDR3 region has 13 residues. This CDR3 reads CASSRARGDEQYV. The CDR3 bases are TGTGCCAGCAGCCGAGCCAGGGGTGACGAGCAGTACGTC.

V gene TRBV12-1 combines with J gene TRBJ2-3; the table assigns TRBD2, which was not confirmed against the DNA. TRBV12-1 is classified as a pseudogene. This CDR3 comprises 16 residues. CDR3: CASSFARAGGPVTQYF. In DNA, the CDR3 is TGTGCCAGCAGCTTTGCTCGGGCGGGGGGTCCGGTTACGCAGTATTTT.

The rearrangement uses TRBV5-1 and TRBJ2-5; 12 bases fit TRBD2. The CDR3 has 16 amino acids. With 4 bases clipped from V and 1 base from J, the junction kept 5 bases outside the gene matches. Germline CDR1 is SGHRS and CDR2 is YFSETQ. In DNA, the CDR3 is TGCGCCAGCAGCCGAACTAGCGGGGGGCCCCAAGAGACCCAGTACTTC. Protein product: CASSRTSGGPQETQYF.

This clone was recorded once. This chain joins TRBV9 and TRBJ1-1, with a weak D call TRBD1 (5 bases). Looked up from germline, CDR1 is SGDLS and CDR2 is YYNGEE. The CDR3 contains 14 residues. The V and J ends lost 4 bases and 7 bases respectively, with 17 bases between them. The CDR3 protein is CASSPQGRGSEAFF. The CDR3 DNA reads TGTGCCAGCAGCCCCCAAGGTAGGGGTAGTGAAGCTTTCTTT. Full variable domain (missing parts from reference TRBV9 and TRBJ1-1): DSGVTQTPKHLITATGQRVTLRCSPRSGDLSVYWYQQSLDQGLQFLIQYYNGEERAKGNILERFSAQQFPDLHSELNLSSLELGDSALYFCASSPQGRGSEAFFGQGTRLTVV.

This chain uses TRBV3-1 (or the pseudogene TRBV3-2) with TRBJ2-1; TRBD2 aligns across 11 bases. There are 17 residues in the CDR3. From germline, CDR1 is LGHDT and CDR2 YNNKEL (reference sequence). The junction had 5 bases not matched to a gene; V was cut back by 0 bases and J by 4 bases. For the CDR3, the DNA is TGTGCCAGCAGCCAAGATCTTGGACTAGCGGGTTACAATGAGCAGTTCTTC. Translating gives CASSQDLGLAGYNEQFF.

In DNA, the CDR3 is TGTGCCAGCAGTTCACAGGGAAACACCGGGGAGCTGTTTTTT. This translates into CASSSQGNTGELFF. V usage is TRBV27 and J usage is TRBJ2-2; perhaps TRBD1 as D (6 bases). The germline gives CDR1 MNHEY, CDR2 SMNVEV (reference sequence). The CDR3 is 14 amino acids. The V end was cut by 4 bases, the J end by 2 bases, with 8 bases between.

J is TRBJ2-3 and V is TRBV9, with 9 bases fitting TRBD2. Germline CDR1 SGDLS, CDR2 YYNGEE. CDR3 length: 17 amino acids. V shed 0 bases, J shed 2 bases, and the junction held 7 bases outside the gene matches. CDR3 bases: TGTGCCAGCAGCGTAGAAAAACTAGCGGGTTTCACAGATACGCAGTATTTT. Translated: CASSVEKLAGFTDTQYF.

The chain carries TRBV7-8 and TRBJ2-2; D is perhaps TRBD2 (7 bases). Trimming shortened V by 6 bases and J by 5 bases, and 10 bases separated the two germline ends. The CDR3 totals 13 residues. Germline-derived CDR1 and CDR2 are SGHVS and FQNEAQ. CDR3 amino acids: CASRRGGTGELFF. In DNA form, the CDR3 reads TGTGCCAGCAGAAGGGGGGGGACCGGGGAGCTGTTTTTT.

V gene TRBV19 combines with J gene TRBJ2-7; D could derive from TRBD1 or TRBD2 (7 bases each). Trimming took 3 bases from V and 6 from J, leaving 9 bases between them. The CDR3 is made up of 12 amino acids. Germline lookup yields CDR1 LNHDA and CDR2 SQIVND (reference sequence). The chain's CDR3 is CASSIRGGEQYF. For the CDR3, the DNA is TGTGCCAGTAGTATCAGGGGGGGCGAGCAGTACTTC.